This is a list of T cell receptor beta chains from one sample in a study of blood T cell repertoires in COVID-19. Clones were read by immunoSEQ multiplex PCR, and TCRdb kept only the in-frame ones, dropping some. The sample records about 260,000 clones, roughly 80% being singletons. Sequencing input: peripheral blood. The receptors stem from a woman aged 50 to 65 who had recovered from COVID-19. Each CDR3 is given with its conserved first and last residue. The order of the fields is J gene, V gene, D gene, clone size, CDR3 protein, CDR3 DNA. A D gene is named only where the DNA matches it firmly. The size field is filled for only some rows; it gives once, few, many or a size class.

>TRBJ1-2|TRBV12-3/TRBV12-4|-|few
CASRGPNGYTF
TGTGCCAGCAGGGGGCCCAATGGCTACACCTTC
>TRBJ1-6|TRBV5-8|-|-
CASSLGTVSSYNSPLHF
TGTGCCAGCAGCCTCGGGACTGTTAGCTCCTATAATTCACCCCTCCACTTT
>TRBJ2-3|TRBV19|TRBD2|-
CASSPWTSGGHGDTQYF
TGTGCCAGTAGTCCATGGACTAGCGGGGGCCACGGGGATACGCAGTATTTT
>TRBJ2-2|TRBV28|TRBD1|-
CAGQGASNTGELFF
TGTGCCGGACAGGGGGCCTCCAACACCGGGGAGCTGTTTTTT
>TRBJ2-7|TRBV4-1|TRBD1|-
CASSQKPGTGGNEQYF
TGCGCCAGCAGCCAAAAGCCCGGGACAGGGGGGAACGAGCAGTACTTC
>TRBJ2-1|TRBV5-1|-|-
CASSLRQGSYNEQFF
TGCGCCAGCAGCCTGAGGCAGGGATCCTACAATGAGCAGTTCTTC
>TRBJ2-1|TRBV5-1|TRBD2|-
CASSSLTARGTNSYNEQFF
TGCGCCAGCAGCTCCCTGACAGCGCGGGGGACCAACTCATACAATGAGCAGTTCTTC
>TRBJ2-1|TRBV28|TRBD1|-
CASSRKQGYEQFF
TGTGCCAGCAGTCGTAAACAGGGGTATGAGCAGTTCTTC
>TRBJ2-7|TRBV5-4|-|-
CASSFSGAYEQYF
TGTGCCAGCAGCTTCTCGGGAGCCTACGAGCAGTACTTC
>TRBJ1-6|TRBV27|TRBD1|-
CASSLIGIDRDNSPLHF
TGTGCCAGCAGTTTGATCGGGATTGACAGGGATAATTCACCCCTCCACTTT
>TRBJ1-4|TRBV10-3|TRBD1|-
CAISSPGTGGLSEKLFF
TGTGCCATCAGTAGTCCCGGGACAGGGGGTTTAAGTGAAAAACTGTTTTTT
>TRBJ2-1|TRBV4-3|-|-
CASSLDRYNEQFF
TGCGCCAGCAGCCTCGACAGATACAATGAGCAGTTCTTC
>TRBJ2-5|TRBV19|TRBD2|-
CASTPGASGGAGTQYF
TGTGCCAGTACCCCCGGGGCTAGCGGGGGGGCCGGGACCCAGTACTTC
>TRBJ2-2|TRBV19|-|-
CASSSPGENTGELFF
TGTGCCAGTAGTTCCCCGGGGGAGAACACCGGGGAGCTGTTTTTT
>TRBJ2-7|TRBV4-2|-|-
CASSPGGREQYF
TGTGCCAGCAGCCCAGGAGGGCGGGAGCAGTACTTC
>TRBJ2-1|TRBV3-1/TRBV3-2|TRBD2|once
CASSQGLAGGPGDEQFF
TGTGCCAGCAGCCAGGGACTAGCGGGAGGGCCCGGCGATGAGCAGTTCTTC
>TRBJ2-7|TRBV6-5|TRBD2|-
CASNGGTSSYEQYF
TGTGCCAGCAATGGGGGGACTAGCTCCTACGAGCAGTACTTC
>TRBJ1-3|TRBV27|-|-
CASSTQGGDTIYF
TGTGCCAGCAGTACACAGGGTGGGGACACCATATATTTT
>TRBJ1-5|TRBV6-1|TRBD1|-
CASSDDRGLQHF
TGTGCCAGCAGTGACGACAGGGGACTCCAGCATTTT
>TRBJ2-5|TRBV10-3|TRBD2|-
CAISTPGLAATGKETQYF
TGTGCCATCAGTACGCCGGGACTAGCGGCAACCGGTAAAGAGACCCAGTACTTC
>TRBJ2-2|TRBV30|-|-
CAWSSGVTGELFF
TGTGCCTGGAGTTCAGGGGTCACCGGGGAGCTGTTTTTT
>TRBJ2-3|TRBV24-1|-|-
CATRAATDTQYF
TGTGCCACCAGGGCGGCCACAGATACGCAGTATTTT
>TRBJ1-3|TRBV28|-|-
CASIGGGSGNTIYF
TGTGCCAGCATTGGGGGGGGCTCTGGAAACACCATATATTTT
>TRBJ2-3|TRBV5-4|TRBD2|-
CASSLKLAGVTDTQYF
TGTGCCAGCAGCTTGAAACTAGCGGGAGTCACAGATACGCAGTATTTT
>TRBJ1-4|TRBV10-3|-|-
CAISDRVMEKLFF
TGTGCCATCAGTGATCGGGTTATGGAGAAACTGTTTTTT
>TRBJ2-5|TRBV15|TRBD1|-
CATSSIHRGRGETQYF
TGTGCCACCAGCAGCATCCACAGGGGGCGAGGGGAGACCCAGTACTTC
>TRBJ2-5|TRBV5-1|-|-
CASSPTAVPETQYF
TGCGCCAGCAGCCCGACGGCGGTCCCGGAGACCCAGTACTTC
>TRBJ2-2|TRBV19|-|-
CASSLVGGLAGELFF
TGTGCCAGTAGTCTTGTGGGGGGTTTGGCCGGGGAGCTGTTTTTT
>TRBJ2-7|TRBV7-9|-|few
CASSLQGRPHDEQYF
TGTGCCAGCAGCTTGCAGGGCCGACCCCACGACGAGCAGTACTTC
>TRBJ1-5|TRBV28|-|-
CASVRGMADQPQHF
TGTGCCAGCGTCCGGGGAATGGCGGATCAGCCCCAGCATTTT
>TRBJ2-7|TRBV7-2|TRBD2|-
CASSASGIGEQYF
TGTGCCAGCAGCGCTAGCGGGATCGGCGAGCAGTACTTC
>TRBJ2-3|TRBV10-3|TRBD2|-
CAIRTSGGAVGDTQYF
TGTGCCATCCGGACTAGCGGGGGGGCCGTTGGAGATACGCAGTATTTT
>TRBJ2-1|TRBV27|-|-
CASSFGDTNYNEQFF
TGTGCCAGCAGTTTTGGGGACACGAACTACAATGAGCAGTTCTTC
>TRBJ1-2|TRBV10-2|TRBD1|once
CASRPGTGGNYGYTF
TGCGCCAGCAGACCTGGGACAGGGGGCAACTATGGCTACACCTTC